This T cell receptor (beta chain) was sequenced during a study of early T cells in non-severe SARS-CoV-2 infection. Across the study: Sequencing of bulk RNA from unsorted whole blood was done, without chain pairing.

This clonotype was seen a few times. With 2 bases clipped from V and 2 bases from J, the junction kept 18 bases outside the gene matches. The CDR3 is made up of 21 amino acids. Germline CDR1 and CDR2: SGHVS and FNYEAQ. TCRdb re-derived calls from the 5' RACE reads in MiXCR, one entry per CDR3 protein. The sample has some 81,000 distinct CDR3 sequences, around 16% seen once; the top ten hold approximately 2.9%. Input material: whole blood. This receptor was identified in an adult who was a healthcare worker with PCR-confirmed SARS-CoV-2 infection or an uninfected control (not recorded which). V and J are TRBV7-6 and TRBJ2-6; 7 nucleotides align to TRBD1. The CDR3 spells CASSLLDREVVRITGANVLTF. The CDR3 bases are TGTGCCAGCAGCTTATTAGACAGGGAAGTGGTTAGGATTACTGGGGCCAACGTCCTGACTTTC.